These 29 T cell receptor beta chains share one sample of origin, sequenced in a study of T cell responses to AZD1222 COVID-19 vaccine. Clones were sequenced by immunoSEQ multiplex PCR, and TCRdb holds only the in-frame ones, with some missing. The sample holds about 120,000 clones; about 94% are singletons and the top ten take around 2.8%. The sequencing here drew on peripheral blood, taken 28 days after the second AZD1222 dose. The receptors here all came from an adult who received the AZD1222 COVID-19 vaccine.

The chain links TRBV11-2 to TRBJ2-2, with D hard to call. Trimming took 3 bases from V and 6 from J, leaving 20 bases between them. The CDR3 has 17 residues. CDR1 is SGHAT, CDR2 FQNNGV, per germline. The CDR3 nucleotides are TGTGCCAGCAGCTTCCAATCACCGGCGACACGCGCCGGGGAGCTGTTTTTT. Residues: CASSFQSPATRAGELFF.

The V gene is TRBV3-1 (or the pseudogene TRBV3-2), the J gene TRBJ1-6, with 7 nucleotides matching TRBD1. This CDR3 region has 16 residues. Germline V lookup: CDR1 LGHDT, CDR2 YNNKEL (reference sequence). Germline trimming cut 2 bases from V and 6 bases from J; bases unmatched to any gene: 7. CDR3 residues: CASSQWDSILNSPLHF. CDR3 nucleotide sequence: TGTGCCAGCAGCCAATGGGACAGCATCCTTAATTCACCCCTCCACTTT.

J is TRBJ1-4 and V is TRBV5-1; TRBD1 aligns across 9 bases. Germline values: CDR1 SGHRS, CDR2 YFSETQ. CDR3 length equals 14 residues. V lost 4 bases and J lost 7; bases outside the gene matches: 5. The CDR3 nucleotides are TGCGCCAGCAGCCGGGACAGGGTTCTTGAAAAACTGTTTTTT. As protein: CASSRDRVLEKLFF.

The chain is built from TRBV6-5 and TRBJ1-2; TRBD1 agrees at 8 bases. The CDR3 totals 13 residues. With 8 bases clipped from V and 8 bases from J, the junction kept 10 bases outside the gene matches. The germline V gene encodes CDR1 MNHEY and CDR2 SVGAGI. CDR3 loop: CASLLDRAEGYTF. The CDR3 bases are TGTGCCAGCTTATTGGACAGGGCGGAGGGCTACACCTTC.

In nucleotides, the CDR3 is TGCGCCAGCAGTGAGTCGGCTTCCCCCTACGAGCAGTACTTC. It yields the protein CASSESASPYEQYF. V is TRBV10-1 and J is TRBJ2-7; D is undetermined. Germline V gene lookup returns CDR1 WNHNN and CDR2 SYGVQD (reference sequence). The length of the CDR3 is 14 residues. Trimming removed 0 bases from V and 2 bases from J, with 8 bases in between.

The V call is TRBV14, the J call TRBJ2-5; 8 bases map to TRBD1. The V segment lost 0 bases and the J segment 7 bases; nucleotides outside the gene matches: 4. CDR3 length: 14 amino acids. Germline CDR1 is SGHDN and CDR2 is FVKESK. CDR3 nucleotide sequence: TGTGCCAGCAGCCAAGAATACAGGGGGAGGACCCAGTACTTC. Translating it yields CASSQEYRGRTQYF.

CDR3 bases: TGCGCCAGCAGCGAGGGGGCGAGGGGCCCGGAGGCTTTCTTT. Amino acid sequence: CASSEGARGPEAFF. The chain links TRBV5-1 to TRBJ1-1; TRBD1 aligns across 7 bases. Trimming took 4 bases from V and 11 from J; bases not matched to a gene: 14. CDR3 length equals 14 residues. Looked up from germline, CDR1 is SGHRS and CDR2 is YFSETQ. Filled out from reference TRBV5-1 and TRBJ1-1, the complete variable domain reads KAGVTQTPRYLIKTRGQQVTLSCSPISGHRSVSWYQQTPGQGLQFLFEYFSETQRNKGNFPGRFSGRQFSNSRSEMNVSTLELGDSALYLCASSEGARGPEAFFGQGTRLTVV.

V usage is TRBV6-4 and J usage is TRBJ1-4; D possibly corresponds to TRBD1 (5 bases). Between the trimmed V and J ends, which lost 6 bases and 5 bases, there was a span of 13 bases. The CDR3 covers 14 residues. Germline CDR1 MRHNA, CDR2 SNTAGT. The CDR3 DNA follows: TGTGCCAGCAGCCCGGGGGAAGGAAATGAAAAACTGTTTTTT. Translated, it gives CASSPGEGNEKLFF.

The chain uses TRBV5-1 and TRBJ1-4, with 8 bases lining up with TRBD1. V shed 4 bases, J shed 8 bases, and the junction held 10 bases outside the gene matches. Germline CDR1 and CDR2: SGHRS and YFSETQ. This CDR3 region has 15 residues. The CDR3 nucleotides read TGCGCCAGCAGCCCTCCGGACAGGGCGGGCGAAAAACTGTTTTTT. Its translation is CASSPPDRAGEKLFF.

The rearrangement links TRBV7-2 to TRBJ1-5; D gene ambiguous. Germline-derived CDR1 and CDR2 are SGHTA and FQGNSA. Trimming removed 2 bases at V and 6 bases at J, with 11 bases between. The CDR3 totals 14 residues. CDR3: CASSLPYTGQPQHF. Written as DNA, the CDR3 is TGTGCCAGCAGCTTACCTTACACCGGTCAGCCCCAGCATTTT.

The chain has TRBV4-1 and TRBJ1-6; 10 bases fit TRBD1. Germline loops: CDR1 MGHRA, CDR2 YSYEKL. V gave up 6 bases and J gave up 8 bases; unmatched junction bases: 7. The CDR3 length is 15 residues. This CDR3 is CASRREGTGDSPLHF. CDR3 coding DNA: TGCGCCAGCAGAAGGGAAGGGACAGGGGATTCACCCCTCCACTTT.

This clone appeared once. The rearrangement uses TRBV30 and TRBJ1-4, with D uncertain. CDR3 size: 13 residues. Germline CDR1 reads GTSNPN; CDR2 reads SVGIG (reference sequence). V lost 4 bases, J lost 6 bases, and 12 bases lay in between. CDR3 sequence: CAWNQDHYEKLFF. The CDR3 DNA reads as TGTGCCTGGAATCAGGATCACTATGAAAAACTGTTTTTT.

The gene calls are TRBV5-5 and TRBJ1-6; TRBD1 matches at 7 bases. V was clipped by 4 bases and J by 6 bases; unmatched bases: 4. CDR3 length: 14 amino acids. Germline V gene sequence: CDR1 SGHKS, CDR2 YYEKEE (reference sequence). Here the CDR3 DNA reads TGTGCCAGCAGCAAAAGGGACAGTAATTCACCCCTCCACTTT. The encoded protein is CASSKRDSNSPLHF.

This chain joins TRBV19 and TRBJ1-2; D perhaps matches TRBD1 (6 bases). The CDR3 sequence is 15 residues long. In germline, CDR1 is LNHDA, CDR2 SQIVND (reference sequence). Trimming cost V 3 bases and J 5 bases, with 16 bases left between them. As DNA, the CDR3 is TGTGCCAGTAGTATGGCCGCAGGGGTTCTGTATGGCTACACCTTC. Protein product: CASSMAAGVLYGYTF.

This chain connects TRBV2 to TRBJ2-7, with 8 bases matching TRBD1. The V and J ends lost 11 bases and 2 bases, in that order; junction bases with no gene match: 11. This CDR3 is 14 amino acids long. CDR1 and CDR2 from the germline V gene are SNHLY and FYNNEI. CDR3 protein: CACTQDRGTYEQYF. The CDR3, as DNA: TGTGCCTGCACCCAAGACAGGGGAACCTACGAGCAGTACTTC. The whole variable domain, filled in from reference TRBV2 and TRBJ2-7, reads EPEVTQTPSHQVTQMGQEVILRCVPISNHLYFYWYRQILGQKVEFLVSFYNNEISEKSEIFDDQFSVERPDGSNFTLKIRSTKLEDSAMYFCACTQDRGTYEQYFGPGTRLTVT.

V is TRBV27 and J is TRBJ2-2; D is undetermined. CDR3 length: 12 residues. CDR1 and CDR2 from the germline V gene are MNHEY and SMNVEV (reference sequence). V gave up 3 bases and J gave up 4 bases, with 3 bases separating them. CDR3 region: CASSFGTGELFF. CDR3 DNA: TGTGCCAGCAGTTTTGGCACCGGGGAGCTGTTTTTT.

The J gene is TRBJ2-3, the V gene TRBV2; 8 bases fit TRBD2. V lost 5 bases to trimming and J lost 1 base; unmatched junction nucleotides: 5. Germline V gene data show CDR1 as SNHLY and CDR2 as FYNNEI. The CDR3 is 15 amino acids. CDR3 DNA sequence: TGTGCCAGCAGTCGGGAGGGCCTGGGCACAGATACGCAGTATTTT. Protein: CASSREGLGTDTQYF.

The chain employs TRBV14 and TRBJ1-2, with D maybe TRBD1 (6 bases). The CDR3 is 15 residues long. CDR1 is SGHDN and CDR2 is FVKESK in the germline V gene. Deletions cut 2 bases from V and 4 bases from J, with 14 bases between. The CDR3 DNA sequence: TGTGCCAGCAGCCAAATAGAGTTGGGGGCCTATGGCTACACCTTC. Translated: CASSQIELGAYGYTF.

In its sample, this clone was seen once. This rearrangement joins TRBV5-1 to TRBJ1-4, with D possibly matching TRBD1 (6 bases). V was trimmed by 4 bases and J by 8 bases, leaving 15 bases between them. Germline V gene lookup returns CDR1 SGHRS and CDR2 YFSETQ. The CDR3 contains 14 residues. CDR3 nucleotides: TGCGCCAGCAGCCGAACAGGGTTTGGAGAAAAACTGTTTTTT. It specifies CASSRTGFGEKLFF.

This chain uses TRBV10-2 with TRBJ2-5; a weak D match, TRBD2 (5 bases). This CDR3 region has 13 residues. Per the germline V gene, CDR1 is WSHSY and CDR2 is SAAADI. V was shortened by 5 bases and J by 0 bases, with 7 bases between the two germline ends. This chain's CDR3 is CASSRTHQETQYF. The CDR3 DNA sequence: TGCGCCAGCAGTAGGACTCACCAAGAGACCCAGTACTTC.

The chain carries TRBV2 and TRBJ2-5, with 7 bases lining up with TRBD2. V shed 3 bases, J shed 5 bases, and the junction held 9 bases outside the gene matches. The CDR3 extends over 15 amino acids. Germline V gene sequence: CDR1 SNHLY, CDR2 FYNNEI. In DNA form, the CDR3 reads TGTGCCAGCAGTGATGGCGGGGGAATCGGGGAGACCCAGTACTTC. Translated, it gives CASSDGGGIGETQYF.

The gene calls are TRBV11-2 and TRBJ1-4, with 8 bases fitting TRBD1. The CDR3 runs 14 residues. Per germline, CDR1 SGHAT and CDR2 FQNNGV. The trim removed 3 bases at V and 8 bases at J, leaving 5 bases unmatched. CDR3 amino acids: CASSFGQGGEKLFF. Written as DNA, the CDR3 is TGTGCCAGCAGCTTCGGACAGGGAGGAGAAAAACTGTTTTTT.

This clone appeared a few times. The chain links TRBV14 to TRBJ2-1; the D gene is possibly TRBD2 (6 bases). The length of the CDR3 is 20 residues. The germline gives CDR1 SGHDN, CDR2 FVKESK. With 1 base removed from V and 6 bases from J, the gap between germline ends came to 28 bases. The CDR3 DNA sequence: TGTGCCAGCAGCCAAGTGCCCATGGGAGTTCTTAGCGGAAGTGGCAATGAGCAGTTCTTC. This codes for CASSQVPMGVLSGSGNEQFF.

This chain links TRBV2 with TRBJ1-1, with TRBD1 matching over 7 bases. The V gene end was trimmed by 6 bases and the J gene end by 1 base; junction bases not matched to a gene: 5. The V gene's germline CDR1 is SNHLY and CDR2 FYNNEI. This CDR3 is 14 amino acids long. CDR3 loop: CASRQTGPNTEAFF. As DNA, the CDR3 is TGTGCCAGCAGGCAGACAGGGCCGAACACTGAAGCTTTCTTT.

The V gene is TRBV5-1, the J gene TRBJ2-1, with 16 bases matching TRBD2. The CDR3 is 15 amino acids. Trimming took 4 bases from V and 14 from J; bases not matched to a gene: 9. Per germline, CDR1 SGHRS and CDR2 YFSETQ. The CDR3 DNA follows: TGCGCCAGCAGCCCCCCCGGGACTAGCGGGGGGGGCGAGTTCTTC. Its translation: CASSPPGTSGGGEFF.

The V and J genes are TRBV20-1 and TRBJ2-7, with 7 bases that match TRBD2. The CDR3 has 13 amino acids. Germline CDR1 DFQATT, CDR2 SNEGSKA (reference sequence). J was trimmed by 3 bases and V by 3 bases; bases with no gene match: 5. The CDR3: CSASLASGYEQYF. As DNA, the CDR3 is TGCAGTGCTAGTCTGGCTAGCGGCTACGAGCAGTACTTC.

This chain connects TRBV5-4 to TRBJ2-1, with 7 nucleotides matching TRBD2. The CDR3 is 15 residues long. V shed 5 bases and J 7 bases; nucleotides not matched to a gene: 12. Germline V gene sequence: CDR1 SGHNT, CDR2 YYREEE (reference sequence). The CDR3 sequence is CASRTASGPGNEQFF. Written as DNA, the CDR3 is TGTGCCAGCAGGACTGCTAGCGGCCCCGGGAATGAGCAGTTCTTC.

As DNA, the CDR3 is TGTGCCAGCAGTTATCTCGGACAGGGGGCAAATGGCTACACCTTC. This encodes CASSYLGQGANGYTF. V usage is TRBV6-5 and J usage is TRBJ1-2, with 11 bases matching TRBD1. J gave up 6 bases and V 3 bases, and 6 bases lay outside the gene matches. The CDR3 is made up of 15 amino acids. Germline CDR1 reads MNHEY; CDR2 reads SVGAGI.

The chain has TRBV6-4 and TRBJ1-4, with D possibly TRBD1 on 5 matching bases. Deletions cut 5 bases from V and 0 bases from J, with 10 bases between. Germline assignment: CDR1 MRHNA and CDR2 SNTAGT. This CDR3 is 15 amino acids long. CDR3 bases: TGTGCCAGCAGTAGGGACGGCGCAACTAATGAAAAACTGTTTTTT. It translates to CASSRDGATNEKLFF.